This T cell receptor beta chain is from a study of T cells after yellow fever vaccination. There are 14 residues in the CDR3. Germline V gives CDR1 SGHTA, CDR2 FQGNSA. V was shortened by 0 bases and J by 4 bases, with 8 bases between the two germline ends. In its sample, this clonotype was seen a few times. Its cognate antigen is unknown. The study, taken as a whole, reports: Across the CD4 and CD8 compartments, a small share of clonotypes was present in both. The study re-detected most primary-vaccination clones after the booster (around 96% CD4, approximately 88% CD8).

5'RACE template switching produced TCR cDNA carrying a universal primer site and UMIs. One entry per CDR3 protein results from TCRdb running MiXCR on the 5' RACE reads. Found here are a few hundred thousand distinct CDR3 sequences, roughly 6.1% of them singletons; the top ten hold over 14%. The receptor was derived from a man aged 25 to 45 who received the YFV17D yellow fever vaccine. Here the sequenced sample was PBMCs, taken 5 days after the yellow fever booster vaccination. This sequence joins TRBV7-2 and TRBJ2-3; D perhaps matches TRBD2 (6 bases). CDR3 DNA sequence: TGTGCCAGCAGCTTAGCCAGGGAGGCAGATACGCAGTATTTT. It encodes CASSLAREADTQYF.